This record covers a single T cell receptor beta chain. The clone's antigen remains unknown. The input lacks base qualities; no much larger clone sits a single base away. Genomic DNA was isolated from the sorted cells so that the TCRbeta CDR3 region could be sequenced. The immunoSEQ Assay was used for sequencing of TCRbeta CDR3 regions. Imported from immuneACCESS, the table was reduced by TCRdb to in-frame sequences with V and J called. These copies leave out some clones; in studies compared against another copy, an unresolved V gene accounts for under half, and the cause of the remainder is not known. The sample contains roughly 70,000 clones, approximately 80% of them found a single time. The ten largest clones capture roughly 2.3% of the sample. The record originates from a study of OX40 agonist ivuxolimab in advanced cancers. Describing the broader study: Ivuxolimab, which targeted the costimulatory receptor OX40 (CD134), was an agonistic, fully human IgG2 monoclonal antibody. Intravenous ivuxolimab was administered to patients every 2 weeks at six dose levels: 0.01, 0.1, 0.3, 1.5, 3 and 10 mg/kg. Of the 50 or so patients in dose escalation, some 19 had hepatocellular carcinoma, around 15 had melanoma, 9 had renal cell carcinoma and 9 had head and neck cancer. In the dose-escalation cohort, 75% to 85% of patients were male, and the mean age was 60 years with a range of roughly 23 to 79. Patients were allowed to have had prior anti-PD-1, anti-PD-L1 or anti-CTLA-4 therapy, and 30% to 40% of the dose-escalation patients had previously received checkpoint inhibitors. Partial responses occurred in three dose-escalation patients, of whom one had hepatocellular carcinoma and two had cutaneous melanoma. The point of sequencing TCRbeta in the periphery was to test whether ivuxolimab changed TCR sequence diversity and drove clonal T-cell expansion. The paper describes the monotherapy dose-escalation part (N of about 52 patients) of the phase I trial of ivuxolimab.

What the study reported, not specific to this receptor: In partial responders in the 0.1-3.0 mg/kg groups, normalized peripheral clonal expansion was found to be among the lowest, especially among CD8+ T cells. Low levels of normalized T-cell clonal expansion were also shown by some nonresponding patients. After ivuxolimab, CD8+ T cells had more expanded clones than CD4+ T cells on average. The antigen specificity of the clonally expanded peripheral T cells was not determined. At doses of 0.1 to 3.0 mg/kg, clonal expansion of both CD4+ and CD8+ blood T cells was observed from baseline to week 6.

The trial excluded patients who had a history of autoimmune disease or were on systemic immunosuppression. Peripheral blood for TCR sequencing was drawn from every dose cohort at baseline, at cycle 4 day 1 and at cycle 7 day 1. The samples were taken from a phase I, first-in-human, multicenter, open-label dose-escalation trial of ivuxolimab. The trial enrolled adults with locally advanced or metastatic head and neck squamous cell, hepatocellular, melanoma or renal cell carcinoma. Before TCR sequencing, CD4+ T cells and CD8+ T cells were sorted from peripheral blood as separate populations. CDR1 and CDR2 (LGHNA, YNFKEQ) derive from the germline V gene. Including cysteine and phenylalanine, the CDR3 has 17 amino acids. The entry retains the CDR3 DNA only, 51 bases that are in frame from base 1. Trimming takes 0 bases from V and 2 bases from J, and the germline ends sit 16 bases apart.

The sample here was CD4+ or CD8+ T cells sorted from blood, taken in a trial of the OX40 agonist ivuxolimab. This receptor was identified in an adult with an advanced solid tumor such as melanoma, head and neck, liver or kidney cancer. The chain is made from TRBV4-2 and TRBJ1-2, with the D gene not confidently named. The CDR3 in this case is CASSQDVAGRRNYGYTF. The DNA sequence is given as TGTGCCAGCAGCCAAGATGTGGCGGGAAGGCGCAACTATGGCTACACCTTC.